Listed below are T cell receptor beta chains from one sample, sequenced in a study of T cell responses to AZD1222 COVID-19 vaccine. Sequencing used immunoSEQ multiplex PCR; TCRdb keeps in-frame clones, though not all of them. Among under 150,000 clones listed, roughly 90% were seen once. The specimen was peripheral blood, collected on day 0 of MenACWY control vaccination. These receptors were collected from an adult in good health. Each CDR3 is given with its conserved first and last residue. Each record gives: J gene, V gene, clone size, CDR3 protein. For some rows the clone size is stated as once, few or many, or as a class when expanded; others skip it.

j_gene: TRBJ2-1; v_gene: TRBV11-2; abundance: -; CDR3aa: CASSLDPGVYNEQFF
j_gene: TRBJ1-6; v_gene: TRBV6-4; abundance: -; CDR3aa: CASSAVSGQRSPLHF
j_gene: TRBJ2-7; v_gene: TRBV7-9; abundance: -; CDR3aa: CASSLSQGTNEQYF
j_gene: TRBJ2-1; v_gene: TRBV6-5; abundance: -; CDR3aa: CASSYSTSGRGNEQFF
j_gene: TRBJ1-2; v_gene: TRBV7-8; abundance: -; CDR3aa: CASSLGTSGYTF
j_gene: TRBJ2-5; v_gene: TRBV19; abundance: -; CDR3aa: CASSITGFQETQYF
j_gene: TRBJ2-2; v_gene: TRBV5-1; abundance: -; CDR3aa: CASSLALSTGTSGITGELFF
j_gene: TRBJ2-2; v_gene: TRBV10-3; abundance: once; CDR3aa: CAISPSIGLASTGELFF
j_gene: TRBJ1-3; v_gene: TRBV11-3; abundance: -; CDR3aa: CASRKTEGGNTIYF
j_gene: TRBJ2-1; v_gene: TRBV10-3; abundance: -; CDR3aa: CAISEGSEREQFF
j_gene: TRBJ1-1; v_gene: TRBV6-5; abundance: -; CDR3aa: CASSYSRGNTEAFF
j_gene: TRBJ2-3; v_gene: TRBV11-3; abundance: -; CDR3aa: CASSLEFWGTQYF
j_gene: TRBJ1-4; v_gene: TRBV28; abundance: -; CDR3aa: CASSGTGVEKLFF
j_gene: TRBJ1-2; v_gene: TRBV6-1; abundance: -; CDR3aa: CASSERGLKGLVYGYTF
j_gene: TRBJ1-2; v_gene: TRBV28; abundance: -; CDR3aa: CASSRDNYGYTF
j_gene: TRBJ2-4; v_gene: TRBV15; abundance: -; CDR3aa: CATSRRGILEEAKNIQYF